Listed below are T cell receptor beta chains from one sample, sequenced in a study of CD8 T cells in ankylosing spondylitis. TCRdb redid the calling of the 5' RACE reads with MiXCR, one entry per CDR3 protein. The sample includes 150,000 to 200,000 distinct CDR3 sequences, around a sixth of them seen just once. Sequencing was performed on blood, either unsorted or a sorted T cell fraction (not recorded which). Receptors were obtained from a male donor aged 5 to 30 with ankylosing spondylitis or in good health (not recorded which). CDR3s include the opening cysteine and the closing phenylalanine or tryptophan. D genes are given only for firm matches. Some rows have no size entry. The others give once, few or many, or a class for an expanded clone.

d_call,j_call,v_call,clone_size,cdr3_nt,cdr3_aa
-,TRBJ2-5,TRBV5-1,many,TGCGCCAGCAGCTTGTCCCGGGACCAAGAGACCCAGTACTTC,CASSLSRDQETQYF
TRBD2,TRBJ2-1,TRBV20-1,few,TGCAGTGCTAGAGGCCGGGGACTAGCGGGGGACAATGAGCAGTTCTTC,CSARGRGLAGDNEQFF
TRBD1,TRBJ2-1,TRBV7-9,-,TGTGCCAGCAGCTTGACAGGGAGCTCCTACAATGAGCAGTTCTTC,CASSLTGSSYNEQFF
-,TRBJ1-1,TRBV29-1,many,TGCAGCGTTGAACAGGGTCAAACTGAAGCTTTCTTT,CSVEQGQTEAFF
TRBD2,TRBJ2-1,TRBV29-1,-,TGCAGCGTTGTCCGGCGGGAGGGCCGGGATGAGCAGTTCTTC,CSVVRREGRDEQFF
-,TRBJ2-1,TRBV6-2/TRBV6-3,many,TGTGCCAGCAAGGCTCTTCCGTACAATGAGCAGTTCTTC,CASKALPYNEQFF
TRBD1,TRBJ2-2,TRBV10-1,-,TGCGCCAGCAGATACAGGGGTGTGGATACCGGGGAGCTGTTTTTT,CASRYRGVDTGELFF
-,TRBJ2-2,TRBV2,many,TGTGCCAGCAGAAGGAGGGAGACCGGGGAGCTGTTTTTT,CASRRRETGELFF
TRBD1,TRBJ1-4,TRBV7-2,many,TGTGCCAGCAGCTTAGCACCAAGGGGGCGGTTTGGTGAAAAACTGTTTTTT,CASSLAPRGRFGEKLFF
-,TRBJ1-4,TRBV20-1,many,TGCAGTGCTATTTCACCAGGGGAGGAAAAACTGTTTTTT,CSAISPGEEKLFF
-,TRBJ2-3,TRBV29-1,many,TGCAGCGGCCAGGCCGTGGATACGCAGTATTTT,CSGQAVDTQYF
TRBD2,TRBJ2-3,TRBV4-2,few,TGTGCCAGCAGCCAAGGGACCGGGAGGGATACTTCAGATACGCAGTATTTT,CASSQGTGRDTSDTQYF
-,TRBJ2-5,TRBV7-8,many,TGTGCCAGCAGCCTCGAGAACCAAGAGACCCAGTACTTC,CASSLENQETQYF
-,TRBJ1-3,TRBV7-9,many,TGTGCCAGCAGCTTAGCGGAGTTGGAACACTCTGGAAACACCATATATTTT,CASSLAELEHSGNTIYF
TRBD1,TRBJ1-2,TRBV29-1,-,TGCAGCGTTTCGGACAGGGGTAACTATGGCTACACCTTC,CSVSDRGNYGYTF
TRBD1,TRBJ2-2,TRBV15,many,TGTGCCACCAGCTGGGACAGGGGAAAAGGCGGGGAGCTGTTTTTT,CATSWDRGKGGELFF
-,TRBJ2-1,TRBV18,many,TGTGCCAGCTCATCGGCCTACAATGAGCAGTTCTTC,CASSSAYNEQFF
-,TRBJ2-3,TRBV28,many,TGTGCCAGCGGGAGAGACGGCACAGATACGCAGTATTTT,CASGRDGTDTQYF
-,TRBJ2-3,TRBV5-4,-,TGTGCCAGCAGTGGTGGGAGGACAGATACGCAGTATTTT,CASSGGRTDTQYF
TRBD2,TRBJ2-3,TRBV29-1,-,TGCAGCGTTCCTAGCGGGAACACAGATACGCAGTATTTT,CSVPSGNTDTQYF
-,TRBJ2-2,TRBV5-6,many,TGTGCCAGCAGCACGCTACAGACAGGGAACACCGGGGAGCTGTTTTTT,CASSTLQTGNTGELFF
-,TRBJ1-2,TRBV19,many,TGTGCCAGTAGTATAGTGTCAGGGAAGAAGAACTATGGCTACACCTTC,CASSIVSGKKNYGYTF
TRBD2,TRBJ2-1,TRBV5-1,many,TGCGCCAGCAGCGTGGCCGTAGCGGGAGAAACGAATGAGCAGTTCTTC,CASSVAVAGETNEQFF
-,TRBJ2-5,TRBV2,many,TGTGCCAGCTCTTTATCCCCTCCAGAGACCCAGTACTTC,CASSLSPPETQYF
-,TRBJ2-1,TRBV3-1,many,TGTGCCAGCAGCCAAGAACTTGCTTATGAGCAGTTCTTC,CASSQELAYEQFF
-,TRBJ1-3,TRBV20-1,-,TGCAGTGCTAGAGATGGAGCCTTAGTAGGCTTCTCTGGAAACACCATATATTTT,CSARDGALVGFSGNTIYF
-,TRBJ2-3,TRBV29-1,-,TGCAGCGTCCACGGCGATACGCAGTATTTT,CSVHGDTQYF
TRBD2,TRBJ2-1,TRBV15,many,TGTGCCACCAGCAGATCCGGGACTAGCGACTCTGAGCAGTTCTTC,CATSRSGTSDSEQFF
-,TRBJ2-5,TRBV12-3/TRBV12-4,few,TGTGCCAGCAGTCTCGACTGGCGGGAGACCCAGTACTTC,CASSLDWRETQYF
-,TRBJ2-1,TRBV9,many,TGTGCCAGCAGCGGTGGTATGAGCCACCTCTTC,CASSGGMSHLF
-,TRBJ1-5,TRBV4-1,many,TGCGCCAGCAGCCCCGGATGGGCTAATCAGCCCCAGCATTTT,CASSPGWANQPQHF
TRBD1,TRBJ2-1,TRBV6-5,many,TGTGCCAGCAGTTATGGACAGGGAGCCTACAATGAGCAGTTCTTC,CASSYGQGAYNEQFF
-,TRBJ1-5,TRBV12-3/TRBV12-4,many,TGTGCCAGCAGTCCGACAGGCAATCAGCCCCAGCATTTT,CASSPTGNQPQHF
TRBD1,TRBJ2-1,TRBV4-1,many,TGCGCCAGCAGCCAACGGGGACAGGGTTACAATGAGCAGTTCTTC,CASSQRGQGYNEQFF
-,TRBJ2-2,TRBV13,-,TGTGCCAGCAGCCCGTCCCTCCGTATAACTCAAGACGGGGAGCTGTTTTTT,CASSPSLRITQDGELFF
TRBD2,TRBJ2-1,TRBV27,many,TGTGCCAGCAGCATAATAGCGGGAAGGGAGCAGTTCTTC,CASSIIAGREQFF
-,TRBJ2-5,TRBV4-2,many,TGTGCCAGCAGCCAAGAGGGGAAAGAGACCCAGTACTTC,CASSQEGKETQYF
TRBD1,TRBJ1-3,TRBV20-1,few,TGCAGTGCTATTCTCCCCGGGACAGGGGGCCTTTCTGGAAACACCATATATTTT,CSAILPGTGGLSGNTIYF
TRBD2,TRBJ2-1,TRBV5-1,-,TGCGCCAGCAGCTTGTACGGGAGGGTTAACAATGAGCAGTTCTTC,CASSLYGRVNNEQFF
TRBD1,TRBJ2-1,TRBV4-3,many,TGCGCCAGCAGCCAAACAGGGGGCGCTTCCAATGAGCAGTTCTTC,CASSQTGGASNEQFF
-,TRBJ2-5,TRBV6-5,many,TGTGCCAGCAGTTACTCAGCACCCCGGGGAACAGAGACCCAGTACTTC,CASSYSAPRGTETQYF
TRBD2,TRBJ2-4,TRBV7-9,many,TGTGCCAGCAGCCCCCGTCCGGGGGGGCTAGCCAAAAACATTCAGTACTTC,CASSPRPGGLAKNIQYF
TRBD1,TRBJ2-7,TRBV7-6,many,TGTGCCAGCAGCTTATGGCAGGGGGACTACGAGCAGTACTTC,CASSLWQGDYEQYF
TRBD2,TRBJ2-3,TRBV12-3/TRBV12-4,many,TGTGCCAGCAGTTCTAGCGGGAGGGCCGGAGATACGCAGTATTTT,CASSSSGRAGDTQYF